This TCR beta chain comes out of a study of T-cell reconstitution after alpha-beta-depleted transplantation in children. Germline-derived CDR1 and CDR2 are LGHDT and YNNKEL (reference sequence). This CDR3 has 14 residues. Trimming removed 3 bases at V and 4 bases at J, with 12 bases between. Molecular barcoding with unique molecular identifiers was used for the TCRbeta library. TCRdb reprocessed the PCR reads via MiXCR and lists one record per CDR3 protein. The sample holds over 45,000 distinct CDR3 sequences; approximately 6% are singletons and the top ten take around 31%. Points from the study as a whole: Fresh T-cell production supplied most of the T-cell counts and diversity seen one year after transplant.

About this clonotype itself: The antigen remains unidentified.

The chain employs TRBV3-1 and TRBJ2-5; weak D call: TRBD2 (6 bases). The starting material was PBMCs, mostly from graft donor cells, obtained 60 days after TCRalphabeta/CD19-depleted stem cell transplant. The clonotype comes from a female patient aged 2-9 years who had a stem cell transplant for aplastic anemia, so the T cells may come from the graft donor. The CDR3 sequence is CASSQSGSLETQYF. The CDR3 bases are TGTGCCAGCAGCCAGTCCGGGAGCTTAGAGACCCAGTACTTC.